The 27 T cell receptor beta chains presented below share a single source sample, sequenced in a study of naive and memory T cell subsets. These receptors have no identified antigens. An equimolar mix of two oligonucleotides served as the beta constant-region primer for TRBC1 and TRBC2. Ligated cDNA was amplified by four rounds of PCR with nested alpha and beta constant-region primers and SP2. Each CDR3 protein gets one entry after TCRdb re-called the UMI-ligation and nested PCR reads with MiXCR. The sample includes about 90,000 distinct CDR3 sequences, about 11% of them seen just once. Whole-study findings and limits: Possibly reflecting memory cells re-expressing CD45RA, a few larger clonotypes occurred in naive repertoires, especially CD8.

The sample consisted of naive CD4+ T cells from blood. These TCRs come from a human donor in good health.

The V call is TRBV13, the J call TRBJ2-1; perhaps TRBD2 as D (5 bases). The V end lost 6 bases, the J end lost 15 bases, and 21 bases lay between the germline ends. There are 13 residues in the CDR3. Germline V gene sequence: CDR1 PRHDT, CDR2 FYEKMQ (reference sequence). The CDR3 sequence: CASRRPTRNAPFF. The CDR3 DNA sequence: TGTGCCAGCAGGCGTCCTACTAGGAATGCTCCGTTCTTC.

This clonotype was detected only a few times. CDR3 region: CSVSRRLAGNMNYGYTF. CDR3 coding DNA: TGCAGCGTTAGCAGAAGGTTGGCAGGGAATATGAACTATGGCTACACCTTC. This chain connects TRBV29-1 to TRBJ1-2; TRBD1 might be the D (5 bases). Looked up from germline, CDR1 is SQVTM and CDR2 is ANQGSEA. The CDR3 contains 17 residues. V gave up 5 bases and J gave up 2 bases, with 24 bases separating them.

The chain employs TRBV29-1 and TRBJ2-7; 8 nucleotides line up with TRBD2. CDR3 length equals 15 residues. Germline lookup yields CDR1 SQVTM and CDR2 ANQGSEA. V shed 1 base, J shed 2 bases, and the junction held 7 bases outside the gene matches. DNA for the CDR3: TGCAGCGTTGAAGGAAGAGCGGGGGCAACCTACGAGCAGTACTTC. As protein: CSVEGRAGATYEQYF.

Many counts were recorded for this clonotype. The rearrangement links TRBV28 to TRBJ2-7, with TRBD1 as a possible D gene (6 bases). The V gene lost 6 bases and the J gene lost 1 base, with 16 bases spanning the gap. The length of the CDR3 is 15 residues. Per germline, CDR1 MDHEN and CDR2 SYDVKM. In DNA form, the CDR3 reads TGTGCCAGCAGACCACCACAGGGCTTATCCTACGAGCAGTACTTC. This translates into CASRPPQGLSYEQYF. The full variable domain, rest sourced from reference TRBV28 and TRBJ2-7, is DVKVTQSSRYLVKRTGEKVFLECVQDMDHENMFWYRQDPGLGLRLIYFSYDVKMKEKGDIPEGYSVSREKKERFSLILESASTNQTSMYLCASRPPQGLSYEQYFGPGTRLTVT.

This clonotype was found many times. The V gene is TRBV7-9, the J gene TRBJ2-7, with 9 bases fitting TRBD2. Germline CDR1 and CDR2: SEHNR and FQNEAQ (reference sequence). The length of the CDR3 is 14 residues. V lost 5 bases, J lost 5 bases, and 7 bases stayed unmatched. This chain's CDR3 is CASSLQREEHEQYF. The CDR3 nucleotides read TGTGCCAGCAGCCTTCAGCGGGAGGAACACGAGCAGTACTTC.

This clonotype was seen more than once but under ten times. This rearrangement joins TRBV28 to TRBJ1-2, with a possible D match to TRBD1 (5 bases). The germline gives CDR1 MDHEN, CDR2 SYDVKM. V shed 6 bases and J shed 4 bases, with 12 bases lying between them. The CDR3 length is 13 residues. The CDR3 reads CASSSDSPYGYTF. The CDR3 nucleotides are TGTGCCAGCAGCTCTGACAGCCCCTATGGCTACACCTTC.

The genes are TRBV7-9 and TRBJ1-5; D is possibly TRBD1 (6 bases). This CDR3 spans 13 amino acids. Germline loops: CDR1 SEHNR, CDR2 FQNEAQ (reference sequence). Trimming took off 5 bases at V and 5 bases at J, with 10 bases between the two ends. The CDR3 region is CASSVQGYQPQHF. CDR3 coding DNA: TGTGCCAGCAGCGTCCAGGGGTATCAGCCCCAGCATTTT.

This clonotype was recorded at least ten times. The chain carries TRBV4-3 and TRBJ2-7; a weak D match, TRBD2 (5 bases). V shed 0 bases and J shed 6 bases, with 9 bases lying between them. The CDR3 totals 13 residues. Germline-derived CDR1 and CDR2 are LGHNA and YSLEER. CDR3 loop: CASSQEFLAEQYF. CDR3 sequence (DNA): TGCGCCAGCAGCCAAGAGTTCCTAGCCGAGCAGTACTTC.

This clonotype was counted ten times or more. The chain joins TRBV3-1 to TRBJ2-7; a weak D match, TRBD2 (5 bases). V was cut by 8 bases and J by 0 bases, with 14 bases left in between. Germline CDR1 LGHDT, CDR2 YNNKEL (reference sequence). The CDR3 loop spans 14 amino acids. The CDR3 DNA sequence: TGTGCCAGCGGTCCGGGGTCCGGCTCCTACGAGCAGTACTTC. As protein: CASGPGSGSYEQYF.

The genes are TRBV28 and TRBJ1-2, with D possibly matching TRBD1 (6 bases). Germline values: CDR1 MDHEN, CDR2 SYDVKM. The CDR3 contains 12 residues. V lost 6 bases to trimming and J lost 8 bases, with 13 bases between them. CDR3 region: CASRRNRVGYTF. The CDR3 DNA is TGTGCCAGCAGGCGAAACAGGGTGGGCTACACCTTC.

This clonotype was seen at least ten times. V is TRBV18 and J is TRBJ2-7; 7 nucleotides agree with TRBD1. Germline V gives CDR1 KGHSH, CDR2 LQKENI. After removal of 5 bases from V and 9 bases from J, the junction contained 10 bases not matched to a gene. The CDR3 consists of 13 residues. The CDR3 region has the DNA TGTGCCAGCTCAGGACAGGAGAGCCTCGGGCAGTACTTC. This codes for CASSGQESLGQYF.

This clonotype was detected a few times. This rearrangement joins TRBV7-3 to TRBJ1-1; perhaps TRBD1 as D (5 bases). CDR1 SGHTA and CDR2 FQGTGA come from the germline V gene. This CDR3 region has 14 residues. The V and J ends lost 4 bases and 1 base respectively, with 10 bases between them. CDR3 sequence reads: CASSSTGANTEAFF. CDR3 DNA: TGTGCCAGCAGCTCCACAGGAGCGAACACTGAAGCTTTCTTT.

V gene TRBV28 combines with J gene TRBJ2-2; tentative D call: TRBD1 (6 bases). The V gene lost 10 bases and the J gene lost 0 bases, with 9 bases spanning the gap. CDR1 is MDHEN and CDR2 is SYDVKM in the germline V gene. CDR3 length: 13 residues. In DNA form, the CDR3 reads TGTGCCACGGGACAACCGAACACCGGGGAGCTGTTTTTT. Translated: CATGQPNTGELFF. The whole variable domain, remainder taken from reference TRBV28 and TRBJ2-2, is DVKVTQSSRYLVKRTGEKVFLECVQDMDHENMFWYRQDPGLGLRLIYFSYDVKMKEKGDIPEGYSVSREKKERFSLILESASTNQTSMYLCATGQPNTGELFFGEGSRLTVL.

The V gene is TRBV2, the J gene TRBJ1-2; 7 bases are shared with TRBD1. The CDR3 totals 14 residues. V dropped 6 bases and J dropped 5; count of bases not matched to a gene: 9. In germline, CDR1 is SNHLY, CDR2 FYNNEI. CDR3 nucleotides: TGTGCCAGCAGCGGGACAGTCGATAAGTATGGCTACACCTTC. As protein: CASSGTVDKYGYTF.

This clonotype was observed many times. The V and J genes are TRBV11-2 and TRBJ2-1, with D perhaps given as TRBD1 or TRBD2 (5 bases each). The CDR3 totals 14 residues. Germline V gene lookup returns CDR1 SGHAT and CDR2 FQNNGV. V was clipped by 2 bases and J by 8 bases, with 13 bases between them. In nucleotides, the CDR3 is TGTGCCAGCAGCTTACAGGGAGAAGGGTATGAGCAGTTCTTC. Residues: CASSLQGEGYEQFF.

This rearrangement joins TRBV5-1 to TRBJ2-7; D is perhaps TRBD2 (5 bases). Germline V lookup: CDR1 SGHRS, CDR2 YFSETQ. Trimming shortened V by 4 bases and J by 5 bases, and 25 bases separated the two germline ends. This CDR3 spans 17 amino acids. CDR3 residues: CASSPRAGKRNENEQYF. The CDR3 nucleotides read TGCGCCAGCAGCCCCCGCGCCGGGAAAAGAAATGAGAACGAGCAGTACTTC.

The chain couples TRBV7-2 to TRBJ2-7; 10 nucleotides agree with TRBD1. Per germline, CDR1 SGHTA and CDR2 FQGNSA. The junction had 7 bases not matched to a gene; V was cut back by 1 base and J by 4 bases. The CDR3 consists of 16 residues. This chain's CDR3 is CASSLGRTGGTYEQYF. The CDR3 DNA reads as TGTGCCAGCAGCTTAGGGAGGACAGGGGGAACTTACGAGCAGTACTTC.

The chain is built from TRBV29-1 and TRBJ2-5, with 8 positions matching TRBD2. This CDR3 spans 13 amino acids. Germline CDR1 and CDR2: SQVTM and ANQGSEA. V was clipped by 7 bases and J by 1 base; unmatched bases: 5. The CDR3 spells CSAWTSSQETQYF. The CDR3 DNA is TGCAGCGCCTGGACTAGCAGCCAAGAGACCCAGTACTTC.

This clonotype has ten or more counts. The chain uses TRBV29-1 and TRBJ2-1, with D tentatively TRBD1 (6 bases). V was shortened by 4 bases and J by 16 bases, with 17 bases between the two germline ends. Germline-derived CDR1 and CDR2 are SQVTM and ANQGSEA. The CDR3 loop spans 11 amino acids. The CDR3 DNA reads TGCAGCGTTGTCCTGTCTCAACAGGGATTCTTC. Protein product: CSVVLSQQGFF.

This clonotype has more than one count but fewer than ten. The chain uses TRBV18 and TRBJ1-4, with D possibly matching TRBD1 (6 bases). Per the germline V gene, CDR1 is KGHSH and CDR2 is LQKENI. V was trimmed by 6 bases and J by 2 bases, leaving 10 bases between them. This CDR3 contains 14 residues. In DNA, the CDR3 is TGTGCCAGCTCCACAGGGAGGACTAATGAAAAACTGTTTTTT. It specifies CASSTGRTNEKLFF.

The chain is built from TRBV6-2 or TRBV6-3 and TRBJ2-1; no clear D gene. V was clipped by 6 bases and J by 4 bases, with 13 bases between them. CDR3 length equals 14 residues. CDR1 MNHEY and CDR2 SVGEGT come from the germline V gene. The CDR3 DNA reads as TGTGCCAGCAGACTACCTTCGATTTACAATGAGCAGTTCTTC. This sequence encodes CASRLPSIYNEQFF.

This chain uses TRBV24-1 with TRBJ2-1; D call uncertain. This CDR3 is 15 amino acids long. Germline assignment: CDR1 KGHDR and CDR2 SFDVKD. Trimming took 5 bases from V and 9 from J, leaving 19 bases between them. The CDR3: CATSGSPTQAREQFF. The CDR3 DNA reads TGTGCCACCAGTGGGTCGCCGACGCAGGCTCGTGAGCAGTTCTTC.

The chain uses TRBV6-2 or TRBV6-3 and TRBJ1-6; D is unresolved. This CDR3 spans 15 amino acids. Germline assignment: CDR1 MNHEY and CDR2 SVGEGT. V lost 7 bases and J 7 bases, leaving 17 bases between the germline ends. The CDR3 DNA reads as TGTGCCAGCAATTTAAGTCCGCAGATGAATTCACCCCTCCACTTT. Translating it yields CASNLSPQMNSPLHF.

CDR3 in DNA: TGTGCCTGGAGAAGACAGGCGGTGGGGAATACTGAAGCTTTCTTT. Its protein product is CAWRRQAVGNTEAFF. This chain joins TRBV30 and TRBJ1-1; TRBD1 is a possible D gene (6 bases). The CDR3 consists of 15 residues. Deletions cut 3 bases from V and 5 bases from J, with 19 bases between. Germline-derived CDR1 and CDR2 are GTSNPN and SVGIG (reference sequence).

This clonotype was recorded a few times. The rearrangement links TRBV12-3 or TRBV12-4 to TRBJ2-7; 9 nucleotides line up with TRBD2. Losses at the gene ends were 1 base for V and 4 bases for J; bases not matched to a gene: 5. The CDR3 covers 15 residues. CDR3 residues: CASSLVAGVLYEQYF. The CDR3 DNA follows: TGTGCCAGCAGTTTAGTAGCGGGAGTGCTGTACGAGCAGTACTTC.

This clonotype was seen a handful of times. This chain uses TRBV3-1 with TRBJ2-1, with D unresolved. Trimming took 0 bases from V and 7 from J, leaving 13 bases between them. Germline CDR1 LGHDT, CDR2 YNNKEL (reference sequence). This CDR3 has 15 amino acids. CDR3 amino acids: CASSQDLGLGNEQFF. Written as DNA, the CDR3 is TGTGCCAGCAGCCAAGATTTAGGGTTAGGAAATGAGCAGTTCTTC.

This clonotype was detected only a few times. The chain combines TRBV11-2 with TRBJ2-3, with a tentative D call TRBD2 (5 bases). With 5 bases removed from V and 2 bases from J, the gap between germline ends came to 8 bases. The CDR3 runs to 13 residues. Germline loops: CDR1 SGHAT, CDR2 FQNNGV. In nucleotides, the CDR3 is TGTGCCAGCAGCACTAGACCCACAGATACGCAGTATTTT. This encodes CASSTRPTDTQYF.